This TCR beta chain was obtained from a study of T cells in Graves' hyperthyroidism and ophthalmopathy (dated by TCRdb to between 2019 and 2020). General notes on the study: TCR V-J signatures able to tell the groups apart were searched for in a discovery cohort of approximately 95 patients, of whom fewer than 45 had Graves' ophthalmopathy and roughly 59 had stable Graves' hyperthyroidism. In addition, the study compared T-cell repertoires in thyroid tissue and in blood from roughly six Graves' hyperthyroidism patients. After blood sampling, hyperthyroidism patients were treated with methimazole at a starting dose of 30 mg daily, and ophthalmopathy patients were treated with high-dose intravenous methylprednisolone. The 75 to 100 discovery patients were randomly divided into training and test sets at a 7:3 ratio. TCR Vbeta CDR3 sequencing of 140 or so peripheral blood samples (over 40 ophthalmopathy, about 74 hyperthyroidism and roughly 17 progressor patients) is reported in the paper. Whether ophthalmopathy could be predicted prospectively was tested in an independent validation cohort made up of 18 to 20 hyperthyroidism patients plus 17 patients who later progressed to ophthalmopathy.

For this clonotype: Its specific antigen is unknown. No clone much larger than this one lies a single base away; base qualities are absent.

The TCR beta CDR3 regions were amplified from the RNA transcripts. A first-round RT-PCR of the TCR CDR3 used the HTBI primer set with the Qiagen OneStep RT-PCR kit. Libraries were constructed in a second round of multiplex PCR, after which size selection and purification were performed. Paired-end sequencing of the libraries was performed with 100 bp reads on an Illumina HiSeq2000. Under the source paper's analysis protocol: SOAPnuke was used to process the raw data, throwing out any read that contained adapters or uncalled bases, had a mean Phred below 15, or lacked an exact constant-primer or identifier match. High-quality paired reads were merged using COPE v1.2.5, and each unique nucleotide sequence was defined as a clonotype. MiTCR v1.1 was used to align the clonotypes against IMGT TRBV, TRBD and TRBJ reference segments. The analysis was restricted to V-J combinations with a frequency above 0.0001, which together covered approximately 99% of the repertoires. A TCS score was defined as the ratio of F50 (clonal expansion) to E x V (chaos), with BLOSUM62-based TCRdist applied between CDR3 peptides within each V-J. Welch's t-statistics and random forest reduced roughly 530 V-J features to 10 to 15, which were used in a naive Bayes classifier (R e1071). Thyroid-blood repertoire similarity was quantified with the Morisita-Horn index. In-frame beta chains were kept once TCRdb had trimmed the public reads at Q25 with fastp and called clones with MiXCR. Merged by CDR3 protein, the rows form single entries marked with the most common genes and DNA. These V and J calls originate from TCRdb's pipeline instead of the authors' own analysis. The sample table shows approximately 700,000 distinct CDR3 sequences, and just under 45% are seen once. The ten largest clones represent less than 9% of the sample.

Study-level results and caveats: Most expanded thyroid clonotypes (frequency above 0.001) were also detected in blood, suggesting blood repertoires may reflect thyroid immune responses. A model built on a 13 V-J signature distinguished ophthalmopathy from stable hyperthyroidism, reaching over 85% sensitivity and about 81% specificity in cross-validation and 80%/75% in testing. In validation, progression to ophthalmopathy was predicted by the model with almost 71% sensitivity and just over 72% specificity, a median of approximately 6.5 months before onset. Sample size was not statistically predetermined, and investigators were not blinded to group allocation.

Patients with uncontrolled infections, other autoimmune diseases, pregnancy or lactation were excluded. Clinical symptoms, serum thyroxine and TRAb, thyroid ultrasound, and orbital computed tomography formed the basis for the diagnoses. Total RNA was extracted using Trizol reagent, and RNA quality was assessed on an Agilent 2100 Bioanalyzer. As encoded in the germline V gene, CDR1 is SQVTM while CDR2 is ANQGSEA. Between the V and J ends, shortened by 4 bases and 5 bases respectively, the junction contains 12 bases. The CDR3 sequence holds 13 residues, the cysteine and phenylalanine included. Solely the CDR3 DNA is kept, with 39 bases framed from the first base.

The specimen was peripheral blood or thyroid tissue (not recorded which). This receptor was obtained from an adult man with Graves' disease, either hyperthyroidism or ophthalmopathy (not recorded which). Here the chain combines TRBV29-1 and TRBJ2-1; TRBD2 is possibly the D segment (5 matching bases). CDR3 reads: CSVVWTGNNEQFF. At the DNA level, the sequence is TGCAGCGTTGTATGGACGGGAAACAATGAGCAGTTCTTC.